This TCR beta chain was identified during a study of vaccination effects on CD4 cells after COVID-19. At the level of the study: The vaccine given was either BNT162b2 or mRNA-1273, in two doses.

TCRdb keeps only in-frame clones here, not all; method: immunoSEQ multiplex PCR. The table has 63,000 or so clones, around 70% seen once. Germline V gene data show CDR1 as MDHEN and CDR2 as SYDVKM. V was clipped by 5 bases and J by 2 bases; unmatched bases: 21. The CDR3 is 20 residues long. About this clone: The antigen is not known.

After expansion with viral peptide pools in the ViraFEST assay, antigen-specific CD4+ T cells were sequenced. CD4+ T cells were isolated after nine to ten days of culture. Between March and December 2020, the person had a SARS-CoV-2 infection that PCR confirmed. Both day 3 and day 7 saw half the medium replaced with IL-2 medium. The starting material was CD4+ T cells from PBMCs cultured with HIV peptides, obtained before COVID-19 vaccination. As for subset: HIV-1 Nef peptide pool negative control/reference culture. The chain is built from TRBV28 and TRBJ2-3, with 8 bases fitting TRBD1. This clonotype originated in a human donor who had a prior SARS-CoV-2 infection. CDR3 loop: CASSPPRQGALIYHTDTQYF. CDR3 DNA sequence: TGTGCCAGCAGTCCTCCCCGTCAGGGGGCTTTAATTTACCACACAGATACGCAGTATTTT.